Reported below is one TCR beta chain. Germline CDR1 is PRHDT and CDR2 is FYEKMQ (reference sequence). The ends were cut back, 0 bases at V and 4 bases at J, with 9 bases in the middle. This CDR3 has 15 residues. The age range of participants was 18 to 89 years, with residence in fewer than 25 US areas. The sample belongs to a study of blood T cell repertoires in COVID-19. Study details: T cells, B-cell-depleted T cells, or PBMCs supplied cDNA or gDNA.

As handled by the study authors: Nucleated cell number was recorded as an estimate derived from reference gene primer amplification. Only in-frame clones appear in the TCRdb table, and some are missing; sequencing was by immunoSEQ multiplex PCR. Clone size and the V and J calls come from that table; the DNA yielded D and trimming. The top ten clones hold over 1% of a sample with about 350,000 clones, approximately 91% of them seen once. The sequencing sample was made of PBMCs or T cells enriched from blood (not recorded which). The V gene is TRBV13, the J gene TRBJ1-4, with a possible D match to TRBD1 (6 bases). The sequence derives from a woman aged 25 to 39 who had been exposed to COVID-19. Here the CDR3 reads CASSLGRQVNEKLFF. The CDR3 DNA is TGTGCCAGCAGCTTAGGTCGACAGGTTAATGAAAAACTGTTTTTT.